Listed below are T cell receptor beta chains from one sample, sequenced in a study of Ad26.COV2.S vaccination and SARS-CoV-2 variants. TCRdb's table, derived via immunoSEQ multiplex PCR, lists solely in-frame clones and lacks some. The table records about 350,000 clones, around 83% of them present only once. Sequenced here: peripheral blood, sampled in a trial of Ad26.COV2.S vaccine versus placebo. The receptor source for this set is a person between 18 and 65 years old who received the Ad26.COV2.S COVID-19 vaccine or a placebo. The CDR3 runs from the conserved cysteine through the conserved F or W. A D gene is named only where the DNA matches it firmly. A clone size is listed for some rows: how often the clone was seen (once, few, many), or a class if it is expanded.

TRBD1	TRBV11-2	NA	TRBJ1-1	TGTGCCAGCAGCGATAACCGGGACAGGGATATGATTGAAGCTTTCTTT	CASSDNRDRDMIEAFF
NA	TRBV9	NA	TRBJ2-3	TGTGCCAGCAGCTCCTCCCCGACCCGGACAGATACGCAGTATTTT	CASSSSPTRTDTQYF
NA	TRBV12-3/TRBV12-4	NA	TRBJ1-2	TGTGCCAGCAGTTTAGGGTCGAACTATGGGTTCACCTTC	CASSLGSNYGFTF
NA	TRBV6-5	NA	TRBJ2-7	TGTGCCAGCAACCCACACCAGGGCGCTTCCTACGAGCAGTACTTC	CASNPHQGASYEQYF
NA	TRBV20-1	NA	TRBJ2-7	TGCAGTGCTCACGGGAACTACGAGCAGTACTTC	CSAHGNYEQYF
TRBD1	TRBV28	NA	TRBJ2-5	TGTGCCAGCAGTTTCCCACAGGGGGCTAGTTTTCAGTACTTC	CASSFPQGASFQYF
TRBD1	TRBV10-3	once	TRBJ2-6	TGTGCCATCAGCCGGGACAGTGCTGGGGCCAACGTCCTGACTTTC	CAISRDSAGANVLTF
TRBD2	TRBV5-1	NA	TRBJ2-1	TGCGCCAGCACGCCGACTAGCGGGAGGAATGAGCAGTTCTTC	CASTPTSGRNEQFF
TRBD2	TRBV11-3	NA	TRBJ2-1	TGTGCCAGCAGCTATAGAGCGGGAGGTGAGCAGTTCTTC	CASSYRAGGEQFF
NA	TRBV27	few	TRBJ1-2	TGTGCCAGCAGTTTAAGAGGGGCCGATGGCTACACCTTC	CASSLRGADGYTF
TRBD2	TRBV9	NA	TRBJ2-7	TGTGCCAGCAGCGCCCTATCGGGGGGGCTGTACGAGCAGTACTTC	CASSALSGGLYEQYF
NA	TRBV5-1	NA	TRBJ1-1	TGCGCCAGCAGCTTGGCGGGACGGGTGAACACTGAAGCTTTCTTT	CASSLAGRVNTEAFF
TRBD2	TRBV7-8	NA	TRBJ2-7	TGTGCCAGCAGCCGTAATCTAGCGGGGCGGAACAGGATAACCTACGAGCAGTACTTC	CASSRNLAGRNRITYEQYF
NA	TRBV3-1/TRBV3-2	NA	TRBJ2-2	TGTGCCAGCAGTATAACGGGGGGGGAGCTGTTTTTT	CASSITGGELFF
NA	TRBV15	NA	TRBJ1-4	TGTGCCACCAGTTCAACCGGGGAAAAACTGTTTTTT	CATSSTGEKLFF
TRBD1	TRBV13	NA	TRBJ1-4	TGTGCCAGCAGCGTAACGTCGGACAGGGCTAATGAAAAACTGTTTTTT	CASSVTSDRANEKLFF
TRBD2	TRBV4-3	NA	TRBJ2-3	TGCGCCAGCAGCCAAGAGGTAGCGGGAGTTAGCACAGATACGCAGTATTTT	CASSQEVAGVSTDTQYF
NA	TRBV5-4	NA	TRBJ2-7	TGTGCCAGCAGCTTACCAGGGGGGTACGAGCAGTACTTC	CASSLPGGYEQYF
TRBD2	TRBV19	few	TRBJ2-3	TGTGCCAGTAAAATAGCGGGAGGGCTGAGCACAGATACGCAGTATTTT	CASKIAGGLSTDTQYF
TRBD1	TRBV7-2	NA	TRBJ1-1	TGTGCCAGCAGCACTCACAGGGGTGGAGACACTGAAGCTTTCTTT	CASSTHRGGDTEAFF
NA	TRBV3-1/TRBV3-2	NA	TRBJ2-2	TGTGCCAGCAGCCAAGGATGGGGCTTGAACACCGGGGAGCTGTTTTTT	CASSQGWGLNTGELFF
NA	TRBV7-2	NA	TRBJ2-2	TGTGCCAGCAGCTTAGACGTCGCCCTCGCCGGGGAGCTGTTTTTT	CASSLDVALAGELFF
NA	TRBV28	NA	TRBJ2-3	TGTGCCAGCAGTCTTGACACAGATACGCAGTATTTT	CASSLDTDTQYF
NA	TRBV6-2/TRBV6-3	NA	TRBJ1-3	TGTGCCAGCAGTTACACTGCCTCTGGAAACACCATATATTTT	CASSYTASGNTIYF
NA	TRBV18	NA	TRBJ2-1	TGTGCCAGCTCAGAGCGCTCCGGGACTTCCTACAATGAGCAGTTCTTC	CASSERSGTSYNEQFF
NA	TRBV30	NA	TRBJ2-7	TGTGCCTGGAGGAGCAGGGGAAGTTACGAGCAGTACTTC	CAWRSRGSYEQYF
TRBD1	TRBV12-5	NA	TRBJ2-7	TGTGCTAGTGGTTTGGTAATCCTGCGGACAGGGGCCAAGAAACCTCCTGGCTCCTACGAGCAGTACTTC	CASGLVILRTGAKKPPGSYEQYF
TRBD2	TRBV11-2	NA	TRBJ2-5	TGTGCCGGCGGACTAGCGGAGACCCAGTACTTC	CAGGLAETQYF
TRBD1	TRBV30	NA	TRBJ1-3	TGTGCCTGGGGGGGCCGGGGGACAGGAGGAAACACCATATATTTT	CAWGGRGTGGNTIYF
NA	TRBV6-5	NA	TRBJ2-7	TGTGCCATAAGGCGGGACAGTTCCTACGAGCAGTACTTC	CAIRRDSSYEQYF
TRBD2	TRBV6-2/TRBV6-3	NA	TRBJ2-5	TGTGCCAGCAGCCAGAACCAGCCGAATAGCGGGGCCCGGGAGACCCAGTACTTC	CASSQNQPNSGARETQYF
NA	TRBV12-3/TRBV12-4	few	TRBJ2-2	TGTGCCACACTCGGGGACACCGGGGAGCTGTTTTTT	CATLGDTGELFF
TRBD2	TRBV27	NA	TRBJ2-1	TGTGCCAGCAGTCCCCGGACTAGCGGGAGGGCGGGGGATGAGCAGTTCTTC	CASSPRTSGRAGDEQFF
NA	TRBV5-1	NA	TRBJ1-5	TGCGCCAGCAGCTTGGTTTGGGGAAGCAATCAGCCCCAGCATTTT	CASSLVWGSNQPQHF
NA	TRBV12-3/TRBV12-4	NA	TRBJ2-7	TGTGCCAGCAGTCGGGACTGGGAACGCGAGCAGTACTTC	CASSRDWEREQYF
NA	TRBV7-9	NA	TRBJ1-1	TGTGCCAGCAGCTTGGGGGCATGGAACACTGAAGCTTTCTTT	CASSLGAWNTEAFF
TRBD2	TRBV12-5	NA	TRBJ2-7	TGTGCTAGTGGTTTGGTAATACTAGCGGGGGAGAGCTCCTACGAGCAGTACTTC	CASGLVILAGESSYEQYF
NA	TRBV12-3/TRBV12-4	NA	TRBJ1-4	TGTGCCAGCAGCCTCGGATTTGGCCTCCAAGATTTT	CASSLGFGLQDF
NA	TRBV9	NA	TRBJ2-3	TGTGCCAGCAGCCTACGGGCCGGGGGCGAAACAGATACGCAGTATTTT	CASSLRAGGETDTQYF
NA	TRBV18	NA	TRBJ1-5	TGTGCCAGCTCACCATACCGCAATCAGCCCCAGCATTTT	CASSPYRNQPQHF
NA	TRBV3-1/TRBV3-2	NA	TRBJ2-2	TGTGCCAGCAGCCAAGACGGGGGCACCACCGGGGAGCTGTTTTTT	CASSQDGGTTGELFF
NA	TRBV19	NA	TRBJ1-4	TGTGCCACCCAGGGGTTTCCAGCGAGGGGGAACGAAAAACTGTTTTTT	CATQGFPARGNEKLFF
NA	TRBV24-1	NA	TRBJ2-1	TGTGCCACCAGTGTGCGGGGCAGCGGTGAGCAGTTCTTC	CATSVRGSGEQFF
TRBD2	TRBV7-2	NA	TRBJ2-2	TGTGCCAGCAGCTTTAGCGGGTTCGCGAACACCGGGGAGCTGTTTTTT	CASSFSGFANTGELFF
TRBD2	TRBV2	NA	TRBJ2-5	TGTGCCAGCAGTGACGCTAGCGGGGGGGAGACCCAGTACTTC	CASSDASGGETQYF
NA	TRBV30	few	TRBJ1-4	TGTGCCTGGGAACAGGGAGACGAAAAACTGTTTTTT	CAWEQGDEKLFF
TRBD1	TRBV10-3	NA	TRBJ2-6	TGTGCCATCAGTGGGGGGGACAGGGTCTCTGGGGCCAACGTCCTGACTTTC	CAISGGDRVSGANVLTF
NA	TRBV11-2	NA	TRBJ2-1	TGTGCCAGCAGCCCGACGGGATCCGATGAGCAGTTCTTC	CASSPTGSDEQFF
TRBD2	TRBV28	NA	TRBJ2-7	TGTGCCAGCAGTACCCAACCGAGACTAGCGGGAGTCCACGAGCAGTACTTC	CASSTQPRLAGVHEQYF
NA	TRBV5-8	NA	TRBJ2-1	TGTGCCAGCAGCTTTTCCCCAGGATACAATGAGCAGTTCTTC	CASSFSPGYNEQFF
TRBD1	TRBV30	NA	TRBJ2-1	TGTGCCTGGTGGGACAGCATCTACAATGAGCAGTTCTTC	CAWWDSIYNEQFF
NA	TRBV6-2/TRBV6-3	NA	TRBJ2-1	TGTGCCAGCAGTTCGAAGGGAGATGAGCAGTTCTTC	CASSSKGDEQFF
TRBD2	TRBV28	few	TRBJ2-7	TGTGCCAGCAGTTTTGGGGGAGGGCCTCTTCAGTACTTC	CASSFGGGPLQYF
NA	TRBV28	NA	TRBJ2-1	TGTGCCAGCAGTTTTGCGGTCTCCTACAATGAGCAGTTCTTC	CASSFAVSYNEQFF
NA	TRBV6-5	NA	TRBJ1-5	TGTGCCAGCAGCGGGGGGGGGAATCAGCCCCAGCATTTT	CASSGGGNQPQHF